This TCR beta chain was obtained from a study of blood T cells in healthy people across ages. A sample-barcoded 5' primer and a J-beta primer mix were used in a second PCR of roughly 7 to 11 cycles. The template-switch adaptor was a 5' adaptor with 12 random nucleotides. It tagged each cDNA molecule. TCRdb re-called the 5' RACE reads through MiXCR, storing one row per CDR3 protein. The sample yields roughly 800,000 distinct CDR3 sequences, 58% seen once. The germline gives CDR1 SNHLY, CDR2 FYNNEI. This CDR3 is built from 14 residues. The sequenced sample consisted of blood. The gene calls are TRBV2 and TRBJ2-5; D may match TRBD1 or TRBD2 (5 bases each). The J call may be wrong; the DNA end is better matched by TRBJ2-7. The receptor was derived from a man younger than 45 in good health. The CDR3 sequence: CASSGDGTSYEQYF. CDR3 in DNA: TGTGCCAGCAGTGGGGACGGCACGTCCTACGAGCAGTACTTC.